The 15 T cell receptor beta chains below all came from one sample that was sequenced in a study of blood T cell repertoires in COVID-19. Profiled with immunoSEQ multiplex PCR; TCRdb holds only in-frame clones, not every one. Of 410,000 or so clones listed, roughly 88% are singletons. Material for sequencing was peripheral blood. The receptors originated from a woman aged 25-40 years with active or convalescent COVID-19.

The CDR3 sequence: CASSPETSGYYEQYF. The CDR3 DNA follows: TGTGCCAGCAGCCCCGAGACTAGCGGATATTACGAGCAGTACTTC. The V call is TRBV7-9, the J call TRBJ2-7; TRBD2 agrees at 9 bases. Germline lookup yields CDR1 SEHNR and CDR2 FQNEAQ (reference sequence). The trim removed 5 bases at V and 4 bases at J, leaving 9 bases unmatched. This CDR3 is built from 15 residues.

The chain recombines TRBV15 with TRBJ2-5, with no clear D. Germline V lookup: CDR1 LNHNV, CDR2 YYDKDF (reference sequence). The V end lost 6 bases, the J end lost 5 bases, and 16 bases lay between the germline ends. This CDR3 has 14 residues. Here the CDR3 reads CATRFGARPETQYF. The CDR3 DNA reads as TGTGCCACCAGGTTCGGAGCTAGGCCGGAGACCCAGTACTTC. The full variable domain, its missing parts supplied by reference TRBV15 and TRBJ2-5, is DAMVIQNPRYQVTQFGKPVTLSCSQTLNHNVMYWYQQKSSQAPKLLFHYYDKDFNNEADTPDNFQSRRPNTSFCFLDIRSPGLGDTAMYLCATRFGARPETQYFGPGTRLLVL.

This clone was seen just once. The chain has TRBV28 and TRBJ2-7; 7 bases agree with TRBD2. The germline gives CDR1 MDHEN, CDR2 SYDVKM. V dropped 3 bases and J dropped 3; count of bases not matched to a gene: 5. This CDR3 spans 14 amino acids. The CDR3 sequence: CASSLGGAGYEQYF. As DNA, the CDR3 is TGTGCCAGCAGTTTGGGAGGGGCCGGCTACGAGCAGTACTTC.

The genes are TRBV7-2 and TRBJ1-4; D gene unclear. Germline V lookup: CDR1 SGHTA, CDR2 FQGNSA. Trimming pared 7 bases from V and 8 bases from J, leaving 20 bases between. There are 15 residues in the CDR3. As DNA, the CDR3 is TGTGCCAGCACTCCAAGTTCGGGGATAGGGGAAAAACTGTTTTTT. It yields the protein CASTPSSGIGEKLFF.

J is TRBJ1-6 and V is TRBV27; D is undetermined. V dropped 3 bases and J dropped 4 bases, with 7 bases sitting between them. Looked up from germline, CDR1 is MNHEY and CDR2 is SMNVEV (reference sequence). The CDR3 runs to 14 residues. The DNA of the CDR3 is TGTGCCAGCAGTTTCTACAGTTATAATTCACCCCTCCACTTT. As protein: CASSFYSYNSPLHF.

This chain connects TRBV6-5 to TRBJ2-5; TRBD1 aligns across 8 bases. Trimming cost V 4 bases and J 4 bases; bases outside gene matches: 5. Germline CDR1 and CDR2: MNHEY and SVGAGI. This CDR3 has 14 amino acids. DNA for the CDR3: TGTGCCAGCAGTTCCAGGGGGCAGGGAGAGACCCAGTACTTC. As protein: CASSSRGQGETQYF.

The chain employs TRBV15 and TRBJ1-1, with TRBD1 matching over 8 bases. Germline V CDR1 and CDR2: LNHNV, YYDKDF (reference sequence). V lost 0 bases, J lost 7 bases, and 16 bases stayed unmatched. This CDR3 comprises 18 residues. The chain's CDR3 is CATSREGAYRDRRSEAFF. CDR3 in DNA: TGTGCCACCAGCAGAGAGGGGGCGTACCGGGACAGGAGAAGTGAAGCTTTCTTT.

This clone has more than one count but fewer than ten. This rearrangement joins TRBV6-4 to TRBJ2-1; 11 positions agree with TRBD2. The V gene end was trimmed by 0 bases and the J gene end by 6 bases; junction bases not matched to a gene: 1. CDR1 is MRHNA and CDR2 is SNTAGT in the germline V gene. This CDR3 contains 15 residues. CDR3 residues: CASSDSSGGANEQFF. The CDR3 region has the DNA TGTGCCAGCAGTGACTCTAGCGGGGGGGCCAATGAGCAGTTCTTC.

This clone was observed a few times. The rearrangement joins TRBV5-1 to TRBJ2-7; D is undetermined. Germline CDR1 and CDR2: SGHRS and YFSETQ. The ends were cut back, 0 bases at V and 2 bases at J, with 12 bases in the middle. The CDR3 consists of 15 residues. The CDR3 loop reads CASSLGFGGAYEQYF. For the CDR3, the DNA is TGCGCCAGCAGCTTGGGGTTTGGCGGAGCCTACGAGCAGTACTTC.

The chain carries TRBV29-1 and TRBJ1-1, with 8 positions matching TRBD1. Germline-derived CDR1 and CDR2 are SQVTM and ANQGSEA. V trimming: 4 bases; J trimming: 4 bases; junction bases outside the gene matches: 8. The CDR3 sequence is 14 residues long. The CDR3: CSVAHGTGGTEAFF. DNA of the CDR3: TGCAGCGTTGCCCATGGCACAGGGGGCACTGAAGCTTTCTTT.

The table lists this clone with a count of one. J is TRBJ1-4 and V is TRBV5-3, with D uncertain. TRBV5-3 is treated as an ORF (open reading frame) with a function not yet certain. The V end lost 0 bases, the J end lost 0 bases, and 6 bases lay between the germline ends. The CDR3 is 15 residues long. The CDR3 bases are TGTGCCAGAAGCTTGGACAGTCCAACTAATGAAAAACTGTTTTTT. The encoded protein is CARSLDSPTNEKLFF.

The chain combines TRBV30 with TRBJ2-1; D remains unclear. The CDR3 spans 14 residues. Between the trimmed V and J ends, which lost 1 base and 0 bases, there was a span of 7 bases. The V gene's germline CDR1 is GTSNPN and CDR2 SVGIG (reference sequence). This chain's CDR3 is CAWSAVVSYNEQFF. The CDR3 DNA follows: TGTGCCTGGAGTGCGGTTGTCTCCTACAATGAGCAGTTCTTC.

The J gene is TRBJ1-1, the V gene TRBV4-2; 10 bases map to TRBD1. CDR1 is LGHNA and CDR2 is YNFKEQ in the germline V gene. With 4 bases clipped from V and 0 bases from J, the junction kept 2 bases outside the gene matches. CDR3 length: 15 amino acids. CDR3 DNA sequence: TGTGCCAGCAGCCTGGACAGGGGGTTGAACACTGAAGCTTTCTTT. Encoded protein: CASSLDRGLNTEAFF.

V gene TRBV7-9 combines with J gene TRBJ1-1, with D unresolved. CDR1 and CDR2 (germline): SEHNR, FQNEAQ (reference sequence). The CDR3 covers 11 residues. Deletions cut 3 bases from V and 7 bases from J, with 6 bases between. In DNA, the CDR3 is TGTGCCAGCAGCTTCCAGATTGAAGCTTTCTTT. It yields the protein CASSFQIEAFF. The whole variable domain, filled in from reference TRBV7-9 and TRBJ1-1, reads DTGVSQNPRHKITKRGQNVTFRCDPISEHNRLYWYRQTLGQGPEFLTYFQNEAQLEKSRLLSDRFSAERPKGSFSTLEIQRTEQGDSAMYLCASSFQIEAFFGQGTRLTVV.

This sequence joins TRBV6-5 and TRBJ1-1, with D unclear. The V and J ends lost 7 bases and 7 bases respectively, with 16 bases between them. The CDR3 consists of 13 residues. The germline CDR1 and CDR2 sequences are MNHEY and SVGAGI. The CDR3 reads CASIRGGLNEAFF. The CDR3 coding sequence is TGTGCCAGCATCCGGGGAGGGCTGAATGAAGCTTTCTTT.